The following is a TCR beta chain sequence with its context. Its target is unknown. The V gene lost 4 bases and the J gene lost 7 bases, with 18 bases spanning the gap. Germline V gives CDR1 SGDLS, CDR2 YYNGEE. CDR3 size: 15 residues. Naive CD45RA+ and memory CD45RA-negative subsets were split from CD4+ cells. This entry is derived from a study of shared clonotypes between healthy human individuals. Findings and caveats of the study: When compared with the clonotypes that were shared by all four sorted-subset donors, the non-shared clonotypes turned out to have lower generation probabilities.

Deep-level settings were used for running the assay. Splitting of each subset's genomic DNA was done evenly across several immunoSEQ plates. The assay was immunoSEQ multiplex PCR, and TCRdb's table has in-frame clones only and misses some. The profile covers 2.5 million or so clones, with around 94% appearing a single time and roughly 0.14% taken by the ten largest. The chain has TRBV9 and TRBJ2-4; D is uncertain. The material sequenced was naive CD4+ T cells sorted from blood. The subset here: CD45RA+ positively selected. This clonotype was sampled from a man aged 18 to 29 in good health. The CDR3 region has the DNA TGTGCCAGCAGCCCCCGAGGAGAGCTTTGGAACATTCAGTACTTC. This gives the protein CASSPRGELWNIQYF. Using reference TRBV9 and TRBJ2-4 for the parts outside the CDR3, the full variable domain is DSGVTQTPKHLITATGQRVTLRCSPRSGDLSVYWYQQSLDQGLQFLIQYYNGEERAKGNILERFSAQQFPDLHSELNLSSLELGDSALYFCASSPRGELWNIQYFGAGTRLSVL.